This is a list of T cell receptor beta chains from one sample in a study of beta chain features in type 1 diabetes. The repertoire was sequenced with immunoSEQ multiplex PCR; TCRdb's copy has only in-frame clones and lacks some. Among 200,000 to 250,000 clones listed, around 68% were seen once. The sequencing sample was made of naive CD4+ T cells from blood. The source of these receptors is a man aged 25-40 years in good health. Each CDR3 is given with its conserved first and last residue. A D gene is named only where the DNA matches it firmly. Clone size, where shown, is once, few, many, or a class for clones that have expanded.

J gene: TRBJ1-2; V gene: TRBV15; D gene: TRBD1; clone size: .; CDR3 protein: CATSRGDRDYGYTF; CDR3 DNA: TGTGCCACCAGCAGGGGGGACAGGGACTATGGCTACACCTTC
J gene: TRBJ2-2; V gene: TRBV9; D gene: .; clone size: .; CDR3 protein: CASSVGGRLNTGELFF; CDR3 DNA: TGTGCCAGCAGCGTAGGTGGTAGGCTGAACACCGGGGAGCTGTTTTTT
J gene: TRBJ2-7; V gene: TRBV25-1; D gene: .; clone size: .; CDR3 protein: CASSEPGRVNEQYF; CDR3 DNA: TGTGCCAGCAGTGAGCCCGGCAGGGTGAACGAGCAGTACTTC
J gene: TRBJ2-5; V gene: TRBV29-1; D gene: .; clone size: .; CDR3 protein: CSVGTGVWDQYF; CDR3 DNA: TGCAGCGTCGGGACCGGCGTCTGGGACCAGTACTTC
J gene: TRBJ2-2; V gene: TRBV30; D gene: .; clone size: .; CDR3 protein: CAWSLWSNTGELFF; CDR3 DNA: TGTGCCTGGAGCCTCTGGTCGAACACCGGGGAGCTGTTTTTT
J gene: TRBJ2-3; V gene: TRBV29-1; D gene: .; clone size: .; CDR3 protein: CSVPPARGRPDTQYF; CDR3 DNA: TGCAGCGTCCCTCCGGCCAGGGGAAGACCAGATACGCAGTATTTT
J gene: TRBJ2-4; V gene: TRBV6-6; D gene: .; clone size: .; CDR3 protein: CASCQRGSKNIQYF; CDR3 DNA: TGTGCCAGCTGCCAGAGGGGATCCAAAAACATTCAGTACTTC
J gene: TRBJ2-1; V gene: TRBV4-3; D gene: .; clone size: .; CDR3 protein: CASSQDFLLLDEQFF; CDR3 DNA: TGCGCCAGCAGCCAAGACTTTCTCCTTTTGGATGAGCAGTTCTTC
J gene: TRBJ2-7; V gene: TRBV30; D gene: .; clone size: .; CDR3 protein: CAWSTSYEQYF; CDR3 DNA: TGTGCCTGGAGTACCTCCTACGAGCAGTACTTC
J gene: TRBJ2-7; V gene: TRBV5-1; D gene: .; clone size: few; CDR3 protein: CASSLALNYEQYF; CDR3 DNA: TGCGCCAGCAGCTTGGCACTGAACTACGAGCAGTACTTC
J gene: TRBJ2-7; V gene: TRBV30; D gene: TRBD1; clone size: .; CDR3 protein: CAWSRGTAIYEQYF; CDR3 DNA: TGTGCCTGGAGTAGAGGGACAGCCATCTACGAGCAGTACTTC
J gene: TRBJ2-7; V gene: TRBV7-6; D gene: TRBD1; clone size: .; CDR3 protein: CASSGGRTGTYEQYF; CDR3 DNA: TGTGCCAGCAGCGGTGGACGGACAGGGACCTACGAGCAGTACTTC
J gene: TRBJ2-1; V gene: TRBV29-1; D gene: .; clone size: .; CDR3 protein: CSVDQDTYNEQFF; CDR3 DNA: TGCAGCGTTGATCAGGACACATACAATGAGCAGTTCTTC
J gene: TRBJ1-5; V gene: TRBV30; D gene: .; clone size: .; CDR3 protein: CAWSVGRDTLSNQPQHF; CDR3 DNA: TGTGCCTGGAGTGTAGGACGGGACACACTTAGCAATCAGCCCCAGCATTTT
J gene: TRBJ2-1; V gene: TRBV2; D gene: TRBD2; clone size: .; CDR3 protein: CASSELAGGGEQFF; CDR3 DNA: TGTGCCAGCAGTGAGCTAGCGGGAGGCGGTGAGCAGTTCTTC
J gene: TRBJ2-6; V gene: TRBV7-9; D gene: TRBD2; clone size: once; CDR3 protein: CASPFDGGRSSGANVLTF; CDR3 DNA: TGTGCCAGCCCTTTCGATGGCGGGAGATCTTCAGGGGCCAACGTCCTGACTTTC
J gene: TRBJ2-1; V gene: TRBV30; D gene: .; clone size: few; CDR3 protein: CAWNERGNNEQFF; CDR3 DNA: TGTGCCTGGAATGAACGGGGAAACAATGAGCAGTTCTTC
J gene: TRBJ1-3; V gene: TRBV18; D gene: .; clone size: .; CDR3 protein: CASSPRGPGNTIYF; CDR3 DNA: TGTGCCAGCTCACCGAGGGGTCCTGGAAACACCATATATTTT
J gene: TRBJ2-1; V gene: TRBV29-1; D gene: .; clone size: few; CDR3 protein: CSVLGGILRGEQFF; CDR3 DNA: TGCAGCGTTTTGGGTGGGATCCTCAGGGGTGAGCAGTTCTTC
J gene: TRBJ1-1; V gene: TRBV9; D gene: .; clone size: few; CDR3 protein: CASSVTGNTEAFF; CDR3 DNA: TGTGCCAGCAGCGTGACAGGGAACACTGAAGCTTTCTTT
J gene: TRBJ2-6; V gene: TRBV14; D gene: .; clone size: few; CDR3 protein: CASSQARTAGANVLTF; CDR3 DNA: TGTGCCAGCAGCCAAGCTAGAACCGCGGGGGCCAACGTCCTGACTTTC
J gene: TRBJ1-2; V gene: TRBV30; D gene: TRBD1; clone size: .; CDR3 protein: CAFSDRGYGYTF; CDR3 DNA: TGTGCCTTCTCGGACAGGGGGTATGGCTACACCTTC
J gene: TRBJ2-3; V gene: TRBV4-2; D gene: TRBD2; clone size: .; CDR3 protein: CASSQEGTSAGDTQYF; CDR3 DNA: TGTGCCAGCAGCCAAGAGGGGACTAGCGCGGGAGATACGCAGTATTTT
J gene: TRBJ2-7; V gene: TRBV29-1; D gene: .; clone size: few; CDR3 protein: CSVVYGSAYEQYF; CDR3 DNA: TGCAGCGTTGTATACGGGTCTGCCTACGAGCAGTACTTC
J gene: TRBJ1-1; V gene: TRBV29-1; D gene: .; clone size: .; CDR3 protein: CSVAGRMNTEAFF; CDR3 DNA: TGCAGCGTTGCGGGACGGATGAACACTGAAGCTTTCTTT
J gene: TRBJ2-2; V gene: TRBV9; D gene: TRBD2; clone size: .; CDR3 protein: CASSPRLAGDTGELFF; CDR3 DNA: TGTGCCAGCAGCCCCCGTTTAGCGGGGGACACCGGGGAGCTGTTTTTT
J gene: TRBJ2-5; V gene: TRBV5-4; D gene: .; clone size: .; CDR3 protein: CASSLAQETQYF; CDR3 DNA: TGTGCCAGCAGCTTGGCCCAGGAGACCCAGTACTTC
J gene: TRBJ2-1; V gene: TRBV7-9; D gene: TRBD2; clone size: .; CDR3 protein: CASSPLPGGAKEQFF; CDR3 DNA: TGTGCCAGCAGCCCCTTACCCGGGGGGGCCAAAGAGCAGTTCTTC
J gene: TRBJ1-6; V gene: TRBV5-4; D gene: .; clone size: .; CDR3 protein: CASSLGRGGSPLHF; CDR3 DNA: TGTGCCAGCAGCTTAGGGAGGGGAGGTTCACCCCTCCACTTT
J gene: TRBJ1-1; V gene: TRBV29-1; D gene: .; clone size: .; CDR3 protein: CSVEGGTEAFF; CDR3 DNA: TGCAGCGTGGAGGGAGGCACTGAAGCTTTCTTT
J gene: TRBJ2-3; V gene: TRBV6-5; D gene: TRBD2; clone size: .; CDR3 protein: CASSYFGGGGTDTQYF; CDR3 DNA: TGTGCCAGCAGTTACTTCGGCGGGGGAGGCACAGATACGCAGTATTTT
J gene: TRBJ2-5; V gene: TRBV29-1; D gene: .; clone size: few; CDR3 protein: CSVEMVDF; CDR3 DNA: TGCAGCGTTGAGATGGTAGACTTC
J gene: TRBJ2-7; V gene: TRBV29-1; D gene: .; clone size: .; CDR3 protein: CSVQGRFGYEQYF; CDR3 DNA: TGCAGCGTACAGGGTAGATTTGGCTACGAGCAGTACTTC
J gene: TRBJ2-5; V gene: TRBV2; D gene: .; clone size: .; CDR3 protein: CASSEDPLGETQYF; CDR3 DNA: TGTGCCAGCAGTGAAGACCCCCTCGGGGAGACCCAGTACTTC
J gene: TRBJ2-7; V gene: TRBV2; D gene: TRBD1; clone size: .; CDR3 protein: CASSEITTGRQYF; CDR3 DNA: TGTGCCAGCAGTGAAATAACGACAGGGCGCCAGTACTTC
J gene: TRBJ2-2; V gene: TRBV4-3; D gene: TRBD2; clone size: .; CDR3 protein: CASSQSVLAGDLTGELFF; CDR3 DNA: TGCGCCAGCAGCCAATCGGTACTAGCGGGAGACCTTACCGGGGAGCTGTTTTTT
J gene: TRBJ2-5; V gene: TRBV20-1; D gene: .; clone size: few; CDR3 protein: CSSGEETQYF; CDR3 DNA: TGCAGTTCGGGGGAAGAGACCCAGTACTTC
J gene: TRBJ2-1; V gene: TRBV7-2; D gene: .; clone size: .; CDR3 protein: CASSLEGSYNEQFF; CDR3 DNA: TGTGCCAGCAGCTTGGAGGGCTCCTACAATGAGCAGTTCTTC
J gene: TRBJ2-1; V gene: TRBV29-1; D gene: .; clone size: once; CDR3 protein: CSVVAEGPKTYNEQFF; CDR3 DNA: TGCAGCGTTGTAGCGGAGGGGCCCAAGACCTACAATGAGCAGTTCTTC
J gene: TRBJ1-5; V gene: TRBV23-1; D gene: TRBD1; clone size: .; CDR3 protein: CASSRSQGDGNQPQHF; CDR3 DNA: TGCGCCAGCAGCCGCTCCCAGGGGGATGGCAATCAGCCCCAGCATTTT
J gene: TRBJ1-2; V gene: TRBV18; D gene: .; clone size: few; CDR3 protein: CASSPYLHGYTF; CDR3 DNA: TGTGCCAGCTCACCATACCTCCATGGCTACACCTTC
J gene: TRBJ1-1; V gene: TRBV11-2; D gene: .; clone size: .; CDR3 protein: CASSLDLIAPGAFF; CDR3 DNA: TGTGCCAGCAGCTTAGATCTTATAGCCCCTGGGGCTTTCTTT
J gene: TRBJ2-1; V gene: TRBV20-1; D gene: TRBD2; clone size: .; CDR3 protein: CSAWRGVLEFF; CDR3 DNA: TGCAGTGCTTGGCGGGGGGTCCTAGAGTTCTTC
J gene: TRBJ2-1; V gene: TRBV5-4; D gene: .; clone size: once; CDR3 protein: CASSSSDNEQFF; CDR3 DNA: TGTGCCAGCAGCTCGTCAGACAATGAGCAGTTCTTC
J gene: TRBJ2-7; V gene: TRBV30; D gene: .; clone size: once; CDR3 protein: CASTQGRGEQYF; CDR3 DNA: TGTGCCTCGACTCAGGGCCGGGGCGAGCAGTACTTC
J gene: TRBJ2-1; V gene: TRBV29-1; D gene: .; clone size: .; CDR3 protein: CSVEVDNNEQFF; CDR3 DNA: TGCAGCGTTGAAGTGGACAACAATGAGCAGTTCTTC
J gene: TRBJ2-2; V gene: TRBV9; D gene: .; clone size: .; CDR3 protein: CASSAGTNTGELFF; CDR3 DNA: TGTGCCAGCAGCGCGGGGACAAACACCGGGGAGCTGTTTTTT
J gene: TRBJ2-3; V gene: TRBV7-2; D gene: .; clone size: .; CDR3 protein: CASSLGQADTQYF; CDR3 DNA: TGTGCCAGCAGCTTAGGACAGGCAGATACGCAGTATTTT
J gene: TRBJ2-2; V gene: TRBV7-9; D gene: .; clone size: .; CDR3 protein: CASSLLGDTGELFF; CDR3 DNA: TGTGCCAGCAGCTTACTTGGGGACACCGGGGAGCTGTTTTTT
J gene: TRBJ2-5; V gene: TRBV30; D gene: TRBD1; clone size: .; CDR3 protein: CAWSVTGAHQETQYF; CDR3 DNA: TGTGCCTGGAGTGTAACAGGGGCCCACCAAGAGACCCAGTACTTC
J gene: TRBJ2-1; V gene: TRBV29-1; D gene: .; clone size: few; CDR3 protein: CSVVDSSSYNEQFF; CDR3 DNA: TGCAGCGTTGTTGACAGCAGCTCCTACAATGAGCAGTTCTTC
J gene: TRBJ2-7; V gene: TRBV7-9; D gene: TRBD1; clone size: .; CDR3 protein: CASRSRQGGSYEQYF; CDR3 DNA: TGTGCCAGCAGATCCCGACAGGGTGGATCCTACGAGCAGTACTTC
J gene: TRBJ2-3; V gene: TRBV9; D gene: .; clone size: few; CDR3 protein: CASSVGASETTDTQYF; CDR3 DNA: TGTGCCAGCAGCGTAGGCGCTAGCGAGACCACAGATACGCAGTATTTT
J gene: TRBJ2-5; V gene: TRBV4-3; D gene: TRBD2; clone size: .; CDR3 protein: CASSQGASGPQETQYF; CDR3 DNA: TGCGCCAGCAGCCAAGGGGCTAGCGGCCCCCAAGAGACCCAGTACTTC